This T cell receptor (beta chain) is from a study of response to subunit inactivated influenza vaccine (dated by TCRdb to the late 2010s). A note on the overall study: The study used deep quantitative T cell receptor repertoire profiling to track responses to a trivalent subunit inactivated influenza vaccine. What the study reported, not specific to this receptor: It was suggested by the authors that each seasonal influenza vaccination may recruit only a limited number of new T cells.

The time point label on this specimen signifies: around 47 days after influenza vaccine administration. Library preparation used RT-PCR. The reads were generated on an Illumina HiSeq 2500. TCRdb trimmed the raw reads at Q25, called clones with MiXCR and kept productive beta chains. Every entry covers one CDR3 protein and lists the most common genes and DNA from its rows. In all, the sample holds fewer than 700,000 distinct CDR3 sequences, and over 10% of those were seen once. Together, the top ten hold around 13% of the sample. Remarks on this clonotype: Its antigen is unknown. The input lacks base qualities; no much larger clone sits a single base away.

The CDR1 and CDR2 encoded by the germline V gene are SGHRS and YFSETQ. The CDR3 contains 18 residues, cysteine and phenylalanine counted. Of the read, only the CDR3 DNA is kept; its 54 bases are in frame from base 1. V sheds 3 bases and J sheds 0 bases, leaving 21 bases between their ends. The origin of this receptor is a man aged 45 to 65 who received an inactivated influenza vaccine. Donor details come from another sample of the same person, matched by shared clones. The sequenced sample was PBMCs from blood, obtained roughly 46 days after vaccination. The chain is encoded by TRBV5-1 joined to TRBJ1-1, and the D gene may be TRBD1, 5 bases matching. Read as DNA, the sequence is TGCGCCAGCAGCTCCACCGGACGGGCAGGGTTCATGAACACTGAAGCTTTCTTT. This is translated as CASSSTGRAGFMNTEAFF.